This T cell receptor (beta chain) was sequenced during a study of shared clonotypes between healthy human individuals. The CDR3 spans 16 residues. Per germline, CDR1 SGHVT and CDR2 SQSDAQ. Trimming took off 1 base at V and 1 base at J, with 13 bases between the two ends. Unsorted PBMC DNA went through sequencing on ten immunoSEQ deep assay plates. Only in-frame clones appear in the TCRdb table, and some are missing; sequencing was by immunoSEQ multiplex PCR. The top ten hold 12% of the sample, which has around 440,000 clones, roughly four fifths seen once. The chain uses TRBV7-4 and TRBJ1-1, with D possibly matching TRBD1 (5 bases). Sequencing was done on a sample of PBMCs. The clonotype was recovered from a woman in her thirties or forties in good health. Some clones in this sample may be carry-over from other donors' samples. CDR3 residues: CASSLVRGLRNTEAFF. CDR3 DNA sequence: TGTGCCAGCAGCTTAGTTCGGGGACTAAGGAACACTGAAGCTTTCTTT.